Presented here are 5 T cell receptor beta chains from one specimen sequenced in a study of T cell responses to AZD1222 COVID-19 vaccine. Only in-frame clones appear in the TCRdb table, and some are missing; sequencing was by immunoSEQ multiplex PCR. Here the sample spans 120,000 to 150,000 clones, approximately 90% being singletons. Sequencing was performed on peripheral blood, taken on day 0 of AZD1222 vaccination. Receptors were obtained from an adult in good health.

The chain couples TRBV24-1 to TRBJ2-1; D may be TRBD2 (6 bases). This CDR3 is 13 amino acids long. CDR1 and CDR2 (germline): KGHDR, SFDVKD. V was clipped by 5 bases and J by 6 bases, with 10 bases between them. CDR3 amino acids: CATSAGGGNEQFF. CDR3 bases: TGTGCCACCAGTGCCGGGGGAGGCAATGAGCAGTTCTTC.

The genes are TRBV11-2 and TRBJ2-2; the D is unclear. The CDR3 is 15 amino acids. Trimming took off 5 bases at V and 1 base at J, with 11 bases between the two ends. Looked up from germline, CDR1 is SGHAT and CDR2 is FQNNGV. The CDR3 loop is CASSPLTGNTGELFF. DNA for the CDR3: TGTGCCAGCAGCCCTCTTACCGGGAACACCGGGGAGCTGTTTTTT.

The chain couples TRBV6-1 to TRBJ1-6; D unclear. The CDR3 consists of 12 residues. The V end was cut by 3 bases, the J end by 10 bases, with 7 bases between. Germline CDR1 is MNHNS and CDR2 is SASEGT. The CDR3 region is CASSDSRSPLHF. CDR3 coding DNA: TGTGCCAGCAGTGATTCTCGGTCACCCCTCCACTTT.

This clone was recorded only once. Here the CDR3 reads CAWTRNRGGMNTEAFF. In DNA, the CDR3 is TGTGCCTGGACGCGGAACAGGGGTGGCATGAACACTGAAGCTTTCTTT. The chain couples TRBV30 to TRBJ1-1; 7 positions match TRBD1. Germline CDR1 and CDR2: GTSNPN and SVGIG (reference sequence). CDR3 length equals 16 residues. J lost 0 bases, V lost 4 bases, and 11 bases had no gene match. Using reference TRBV30 and TRBJ1-1 for the parts outside the CDR3, the full variable domain is SQTIHQWPATLVQPVGSPLSLECTVEGTSNPNLYWYRQAAGRGLQLLFYSVGIGQISSEVPQNLSASRPQDRQFILSSKKLLLSDSGFYLCAWTRNRGGMNTEAFFGQGTRLTVV.

The gene calls are TRBV15 and TRBJ1-2; 7 bases match TRBD1. The V gene's germline CDR1 is LNHNV and CDR2 YYDKDF (reference sequence). The CDR3 has 14 amino acids. The V gene end was trimmed by 0 bases and the J gene end by 6 bases; junction bases not matched to a gene: 4. CDR3 residues: CATSRDRQGNGYTF. The CDR3 nucleotides read TGTGCCACCAGCAGAGATAGACAGGGTAATGGCTACACCTTC.